One and the same sample provided the 24 T cell receptor beta chains below, sequenced in a study of graft-versus-host responses after intestinal transplantation (dated by TCRdb to about 2021). Libraries were prepared through the immunoSEQ multiplex PCR assay. In TCRdb, the immuneACCESS table is reduced to in-frame sequences with V and J assigned. These tables do not hold every clone; where another copy was compared, an unresolved V gene accounts for under half, and the others remain unexplained. The sample table contains under 90,000 clones; only one count was recorded for 90% of them. The top ten clones comprise about 4.3% of the sample. According to the study, the label for this sample's time point signals: cells obtained before transplantation from donor or recipient. No antigen has been assigned to these receptors. This sample comprised unstimulated CD8+ T cells sorted from spleen or lymph node cells, obtained before transplant. The receptors derive from a human donor who was the organ donor for an intestinal transplant.

The J gene is TRBJ2-7, the V gene TRBV6-6; tentative D call: TRBD1 (5 bases). The V gene's germline CDR1 is MNHNY and CDR2 SVGAGI (reference sequence). Trimming took 5 bases from V and 1 from J, leaving 15 bases between them. The CDR3 is 15 residues long. In DNA form, the CDR3 reads TGTGCCAGCAGTACGCCTTCCACAGGTTCCTACGAGCAGTACGTC. Translated: CASSTPSTGSYEQYV.

V is TRBV7-8 and J is TRBJ2-1; D possibly corresponds to TRBD2 (6 bases). V shed 10 bases and J shed 7 bases, with 23 bases lying between them. The CDR3 loop spans 15 amino acids. The germline V gene has CDR1 SGHVS and CDR2 FQNEAQ. The CDR3 loop is CANPPGVLALNEQFF. For the CDR3, the DNA is TGTGCCAATCCCCCGGGGGTTCTCGCCTTGAATGAGCAGTTCTTC.

This clone was counted once. J is TRBJ2-3 and V is TRBV27, with D tentatively TRBD1 (6 bases). This CDR3 is 13 amino acids long. Trimming stripped 7 bases from V and 2 bases from J, with 10 bases between. The V gene's germline CDR1 is MNHEY and CDR2 SMNVEV (reference sequence). The CDR3 sequence is CASTGEFTDTQYF. DNA for the CDR3: TGTGCCAGCACAGGGGAATTCACAGATACGCAGTATTTT.

The CDR3 is CASSSTGGSGNTIYF. The CDR3 nucleotides read TGTGCCAGCAGTTCTACAGGGGGATCTGGAAACACCATATATTTT. The chain uses TRBV6-5 and TRBJ1-3, with TRBD1 matching 8 bases. The CDR3 has 15 residues. V lost 4 bases, J lost 1 base, and 3 bases stayed unmatched. From germline, CDR1 is MNHEY and CDR2 SVGAGI.

The chain is built from TRBV9 and TRBJ2-1; 12 nucleotides line up with TRBD2. Looked up from germline, CDR1 is SGDLS and CDR2 is YYNGEE. The V and J ends lost 3 bases and 3 bases, in that order; junction bases with no gene match: 7. The CDR3 is made up of 17 amino acids. The CDR3 coding sequence is TGTGCCAGCAGCGGAGCGACTAGCGGGGGAGACTACAATGAGCAGTTCTTC. Protein sequence: CASSGATSGGDYNEQFF.

This sequence joins TRBV7-6 and TRBJ2-1, with 10 bases that match TRBD2. The CDR3 has 14 residues. With 5 bases clipped from V and 8 bases from J, the junction kept 6 bases outside the gene matches. Per germline, CDR1 SGHVS and CDR2 FNYEAQ. CDR3 sequence reads: CASSHIAGGDEQFF. The CDR3 bases are TGTGCCAGCAGCCATATAGCGGGGGGCGATGAGCAGTTCTTC.

This chain connects TRBV4-1 to TRBJ1-2, with D maybe TRBD1 (5 bases). Trimming took 0 bases from V and 6 from J, leaving 14 bases between them. The CDR3 loop spans 15 amino acids. CDR1 and CDR2 from the germline V gene are MGHRA and YSYEKL. The CDR3 nucleotides are TGCGCCAGCAGCCAAGACCGTGCAGGGAGGGATGGCTACACCTTC. Translation: CASSQDRAGRDGYTF.

This clone was seen a single time. This sequence joins TRBV29-1 and TRBJ2-1, with a possible D match to TRBD2 (7 bases). Germline V lookup: CDR1 SQVTM, CDR2 ANQGSEA. V dropped 3 bases and J dropped 8 bases, with 14 bases sitting between them. This CDR3 has 13 amino acids. CDR3 nucleotides: TGCAGCGTTGACCGGGGGGACAAATATGAGCAGTTCTTC. Translation: CSVDRGDKYEQFF.

The CDR3 DNA is TGTGCCAGCAGTTACGAGGGCTCCTACAATGAGCAGTTCTTC. Its translation: CASSYEGSYNEQFF. The J gene is TRBJ2-1, the V gene TRBV6-6; a weak D match, TRBD2 (5 bases). Between the trimmed V and J ends, which lost 2 bases and 0 bases, there was a span of 5 bases. Germline values: CDR1 MNHNY, CDR2 SVGAGI (reference sequence). The CDR3 loop spans 14 amino acids.

The chain has TRBV4-1 and TRBJ2-7, with TRBD2 identical over 7 bases. J lost 3 bases, V lost 0 bases, and 11 bases had no gene match. Looked up from germline, CDR1 is MGHRA and CDR2 is YSYEKL. CDR3 length: 17 amino acids. The CDR3 nucleotides are TGCGCCAGCAGCCAAGATTTTCAAGGGAGGGAACTCTACGAGCAGTACGTC. Residues: CASSQDFQGRELYEQYV.

This rearrangement joins TRBV6-4 to TRBJ2-2; possibly TRBD1 for D (6 bases). V lost 0 bases and J lost 1, with 9 bases in between. Looked up from germline, CDR1 is MRHNA and CDR2 is SNTAGT. The CDR3 runs 16 residues. Here the CDR3 DNA reads TGTGCCAGCAGTGACTCGGGGGCGGGGAACACCGGGGAGCTGTTTTTT. Protein: CASSDSGAGNTGELFF.

The chain carries TRBV7-9 and TRBJ2-1; 9 nucleotides match TRBD1. V lost 8 bases to trimming and J lost 10 bases; unmatched junction nucleotides: 9. The CDR3 covers 13 residues. Per germline, CDR1 SEHNR and CDR2 FQNEAQ (reference sequence). The DNA of the CDR3 is TGTGCCAGCGGGGGACAGGGAGGGCCCGAGCAGTTCTTC. Translating it yields CASGGQGGPEQFF.

The chain uses TRBV28 and TRBJ1-5; tentative D call: TRBD1 (5 bases). Trimming shortened V by 2 bases and J by 0 bases, and 23 bases separated the two germline ends. The CDR3 runs 20 residues. In germline, CDR1 is MDHEN, CDR2 SYDVKM. The CDR3 bases are TGTGCCAGCAGTTTACAGGCTGGGGCCCGATCCCCATATAGCAATCAGCCCCAGCATTTT. The encoded protein is CASSLQAGARSPYSNQPQHF.

This clone was counted many times. The J gene is TRBJ1-1, the V gene TRBV5-6; TRBD1 is a possible D gene (6 bases). This CDR3 comprises 15 residues. Germline CDR1 and CDR2: SGHDT and YYEEEE. V lost 2 bases to trimming and J lost 3 bases, with 14 bases between them. The chain's CDR3 is CASSLNRARYTEAFF. The CDR3 coding sequence is TGTGCCAGCAGCTTAAACAGGGCAAGGTACACTGAAGCTTTCTTT.

This chain connects TRBV4-1 to TRBJ1-5; tentative D call: TRBD1 (5 bases). In germline, CDR1 is MGHRA, CDR2 YSYEKL. This CDR3 contains 15 residues. Trimming took 1 base from V and 3 from J, leaving 10 bases between them. CDR3 protein: CASSQGGGINQPQHF. DNA for the CDR3: TGCGCCAGCAGCCAAGGGGGCGGGATCAATCAGCCCCAGCATTTT.

The rearrangement links TRBV7-2 to TRBJ2-5; D not certain. Germline CDR1 SGHTA, CDR2 FQGNSA. The CDR3 extends over 12 amino acids. Trimming pared 5 bases from V and 5 bases from J, leaving 9 bases between. The CDR3 region is CASSESWETQYF. The DNA of the CDR3 is TGTGCCAGCAGCGAGAGTTGGGAGACCCAGTACTTC. Based on the CDR3 plus reference TRBV7-2 and TRBJ2-5, the full variable domain is GAGVSQSPSNKVTEKGKDVELRCDPISGHTALYWYRQSLGQGLEFLIYFQGNSAPDKSGLPSDRFSAERTGGSVSTLTIQRTQQEDSAVYLCASSESWETQYFGPGTRLLVL.

The rearrangement joins TRBV27 to TRBJ2-1; D might be TRBD2 (7 bases). The CDR3 contains 14 residues. Trimming cost V 2 bases and J 4 bases, with 9 bases left between them. In germline, CDR1 is MNHEY, CDR2 SMNVEV (reference sequence). CDR3 loop: CASSLAGAYNEQFF. CDR3 DNA sequence: TGTGCCAGCAGTTTAGCGGGGGCTTACAATGAGCAGTTCTTC.

The chain uses TRBV5-1 and TRBJ1-1; 8 bases agree with TRBD1. CDR1 and CDR2 (germline): SGHRS, YFSETQ. This CDR3 contains 16 residues. Trimming at V came to 0 bases and at J to 1 base, leaving 5 bases not matched to a gene. CDR3 DNA sequence: TGCGCCAGCAGCTTGGGGGCAGGGGGCTGGAACACTGAAGCTTTCTTT. Protein product: CASSLGAGGWNTEAFF.

The V and J genes are TRBV4-3 and TRBJ1-1; 7 nucleotides align to TRBD1. This CDR3 spans 15 amino acids. Germline loops: CDR1 LGHNA, CDR2 YSLEER. The V and J ends lost 6 bases and 4 bases, in that order; junction bases with no gene match: 11. CDR3 sequence: CASSRRGGWGTEAFF. CDR3 DNA: TGCGCCAGCAGTAGGAGAGGGGGCTGGGGCACTGAAGCTTTCTTT.

CDR3 bases: TGTGCCAGCAGCGTGGCTCAGGGTGGGAACACTGAAGCTTTCTTT. Its protein product is CASSVAQGGNTEAFF. The rearrangement links TRBV9 to TRBJ1-1; D is possibly TRBD1 (5 bases). The V gene's germline CDR1 is SGDLS and CDR2 YYNGEE. The CDR3 sequence is 15 residues long. The V end was cut by 2 bases, the J end by 1 base, with 12 bases between.

V and J are TRBV7-9 and TRBJ2-2, with 8 positions matching TRBD1. The CDR3 is 13 amino acids. Looked up from germline, CDR1 is SEHNR and CDR2 is FQNEAQ (reference sequence). The J segment lost 6 bases and the V segment lost 5 bases, leaving 2 bases of the junction unmatched. CDR3 loop: CASSGQGSGELFF. The CDR3 DNA follows: TGTGCCAGCAGCGGACAGGGTTCCGGGGAGCTGTTTTTT. Full variable domain (missing parts from reference TRBV7-9 and TRBJ2-2): DTGVSQNPRHKITKRGQNVTFRCDPISEHNRLYWYRQTLGQGPEFLTYFQNEAQLEKSRLLSDRFSAERPKGSFSTLEIQRTEQGDSAMYLCASSGQGSGELFFGEGSRLTVL.

This chain uses TRBV6-1 with TRBJ2-3; the D is unclear. The CDR3 totals 16 residues. The germline V gene has CDR1 MNHNS and CDR2 SASEGT. V lost 4 bases to trimming and J lost 2 bases, with 16 bases between them. CDR3 residues: CASSGEYLILTDTQYF. Written as DNA, the CDR3 is TGTGCCAGCAGTGGAGAATACCTGATCCTCACAGATACGCAGTATTTT.

This chain links TRBV6-1 with TRBJ2-7, with 12 bases aligning to TRBD1. Germline CDR1 is MNHNS and CDR2 is SASEGT. The CDR3 length is 13 residues. V was clipped by 8 bases and J by 6 bases; unmatched bases: 5. CDR3 sequence reads: CASRDRGLGEQYV. CDR3 nucleotides: TGTGCCAGCCGGGACAGGGGGCTAGGCGAGCAGTACGTC.

This clone has just one count. The chain employs TRBV29-1 and TRBJ2-3; tentatively, D is TRBD1 (5 bases). This CDR3 has 15 residues. Germline values: CDR1 SQVTM, CDR2 ANQGSEA. The germline V and J ends were trimmed by 5 bases and 2 bases, with 17 bases remaining between them. CDR3 nucleotides: TGCAGCGTTTTCTCCGGACATAGGGTCACAGATACGCAGTATTTT. Protein product: CSVFSGHRVTDTQYF.